A single sample is the source of the 8 T cell receptor beta chains below, sequenced in a study of cytomegalovirus exposure and HLA in healthy donors. Use of 60 Vbeta and 13 Jbeta primers characterized the PCR. The table came from immunoSEQ multiplex PCR; TCRdb's copy has only in-frame clones and leaves some out. The sample has about 98,000 clones; about 81% are singletons. Sequencing used PBMCs. The receptors stem from a man aged 18-30 years in good health and CMV-seropositive.

The V gene is TRBV5-6, the J gene TRBJ2-1; D call uncertain. Germline V gene sequence: CDR1 SGHDT, CDR2 YYEEEE. V lost 0 bases and J 6 bases, leaving 13 bases between the germline ends. CDR3 length equals 15 residues. DNA for the CDR3: TGTGCCAGCAGCTTGGACAAAAACGGGTTCAATGAGCAGTTCTTC. Residues: CASSLDKNGFNEQFF.

The chain carries TRBV5-1 and TRBJ2-5; possibly TRBD2 for D (6 bases). Germline loops: CDR1 SGHRS, CDR2 YFSETQ. There are 15 residues in the CDR3. The V end lost 0 bases, the J end lost 3 bases, and 12 bases lay between the germline ends. The CDR3 DNA reads as TGCGCCAGCAGCTTGGCGGGGGTAATCGAAGAGACCCAGTACTTC. Its protein product is CASSLAGVIEETQYF.

The chain uses TRBV6-1 and TRBJ2-7; the D gene is possibly TRBD2 (5 bases). This CDR3 is built from 10 residues. V lost 10 bases, J lost 4 bases, and 8 bases lay in between. The V gene's germline CDR1 is MNHNS and CDR2 SASEGT. The CDR3 here is CATGIYEQYF. The CDR3 DNA reads as TGTGCCACCGGGATTTACGAGCAGTACTTC.

CDR3 residues: CASKVWSAGGFTNLTEAFF. The CDR3 coding sequence is TGTGCCAGCAAAGTCTGGTCGGCAGGGGGCTTCACTAATCTCACTGAAGCTTTCTTT. The V and J genes are TRBV5-8 and TRBJ1-1; TRBD1 matches at 8 bases. V lost 6 bases, J lost 4 bases, and 23 bases stayed unmatched. The CDR3 extends over 19 amino acids. Germline CDR1 SGHTS, CDR2 YDEGEE.

This chain uses TRBV28 with TRBJ2-5, with 7 bases lining up with TRBD2. There are 14 residues in the CDR3. Trimming at V came to 3 bases and at J to 5 bases, leaving 6 bases not matched to a gene. Germline values: CDR1 MDHEN, CDR2 SYDVKM. The CDR3 here is CASSFSGGKETQYF. The DNA of the CDR3 is TGTGCCAGCAGTTTCTCGGGGGGAAAGGAGACCCAGTACTTC.

The genes are TRBV19 and TRBJ1-4; no firm D call. This CDR3 contains 14 residues. V lost 1 base, J lost 4 bases, and 7 bases lay in between. Germline V gene data show CDR1 as LNHDA and CDR2 as SQIVND (reference sequence). As DNA, the CDR3 is TGTGCCAGTAGTATAGGTGTTCTTAATGAAAAACTGTTTTTT. This sequence encodes CASSIGVLNEKLFF.

The rearrangement joins TRBV7-9 to TRBJ2-3; tentatively, D is TRBD1 (5 bases). Germline lookup yields CDR1 SEHNR and CDR2 FQNEAQ (reference sequence). The CDR3 has 16 amino acids. V lost 3 bases and J 3 bases, leaving 16 bases between the germline ends. Written as DNA, the CDR3 is TGTGCCAGCAGCTTGCCCTCGACAGAAGAGACAGATACGCAGTATTTT. Translating gives CASSLPSTEETDTQYF.

The V call is TRBV29-1, the J call TRBJ2-1; possible D gene TRBD2, 5 bases. The germline V gene has CDR1 SQVTM and CDR2 ANQGSEA. The CDR3 contains 12 residues. The V end lost 3 bases, the J end lost 8 bases, and 11 bases lay between the germline ends. The CDR3 here is CSVEGMDYEQFF. The CDR3 nucleotides are TGCAGCGTTGAGGGGATGGACTATGAGCAGTTCTTC.